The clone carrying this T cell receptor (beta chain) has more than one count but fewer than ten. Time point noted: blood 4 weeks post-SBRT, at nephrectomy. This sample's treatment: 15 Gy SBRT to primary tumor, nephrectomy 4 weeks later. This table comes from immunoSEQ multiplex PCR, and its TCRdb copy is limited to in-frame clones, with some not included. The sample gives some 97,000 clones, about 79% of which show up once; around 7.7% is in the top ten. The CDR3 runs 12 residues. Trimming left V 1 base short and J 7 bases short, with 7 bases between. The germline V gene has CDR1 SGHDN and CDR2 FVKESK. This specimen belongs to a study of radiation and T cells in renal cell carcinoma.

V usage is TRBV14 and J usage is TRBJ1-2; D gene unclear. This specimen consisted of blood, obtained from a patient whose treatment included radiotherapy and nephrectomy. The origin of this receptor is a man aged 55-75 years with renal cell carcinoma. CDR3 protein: CASSQGRAGYTF. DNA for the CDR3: TGTGCCAGCAGCCAAGGTAGGGCTGGCTACACCTTC.